The sequence of this TCR beta chain was determined in a study of blood T cell repertoires in COVID-19. Study-wide context: Acute and convalescent COVID-19 specimens originated in the United States, Italy and Spain. From T cells, B-cell-depleted T cells, or PBMCs came the material, which was cDNA or gDNA.

This CDR3 has 14 amino acids. Trimming took 3 bases from V and 1 from J, leaving 8 bases between them. Germline V CDR1 and CDR2: SGHVS, FNYEAQ. Study processing details: How many nucleated cells were present was estimated from reference gene primer amplification. Here immunoSEQ multiplex PCR was the method, and the copy in TCRdb shows in-frame clones only, minus some. The D gene and trimming were derived from the DNA, and the V and J assignments and clone size from that table. The table shows fewer than 300,000 clones, with approximately 86% occurring only once. This TCR came from a woman in her late teens or twenties with acute or convalescent COVID-19. The rearrangement joins TRBV7-6 to TRBJ2-3, with no clear D. Sample: peripheral blood. The CDR3 DNA reads TGTGCCAGCAGCTTTGTGGGCGGCACAGATACGCAGTATTTT. This sequence encodes CASSFVGGTDTQYF.